This TCR beta chain derives from a study of T cells after posttransplantation cyclophosphamide. V was clipped by 1 base and J by 8 bases; unmatched bases: 13. Germline V gene data show CDR1 as SEHNR and CDR2 as FQNEAQ (reference sequence). The CDR3 loop spans 19 amino acids. Findings and limits, study-wide: Donor-recipient repertoire similarity was low at 1-2 months, rising over year one. TRB clonality was highly associated with recipient CMV seropositivity and reactivation.

Some clones are missing from TCRdb's copy, which holds only in-frame ones; the method was immunoSEQ multiplex PCR. The data hold about 16,000 clones, with 92% observed a single time. Note on this clone: Antigen: not known.

Cyclophosphamide on days +3 and +4 followed busulfan-fludarabine conditioning and a marrow graft. The sample here was CD4+ T cells sorted from blood, taken after allogeneic stem cell transplant with posttransplant cyclophosphamide. The receptor was isolated from a male patient aged 55 to 69 who received an allogeneic stem cell transplant from a related donor and was CMV-positive. A share of the T cells may be of graft donor origin. The chain carries TRBV7-9 and TRBJ2-1; TRBD2 matches at 14 bases. CDR3 protein: CASSLGLAGGRSYPDEQFF. CDR3 sequence (DNA): TGTGCCAGCAGCTTAGGACTAGCGGGGGGGCGTTCTTATCCCGATGAGCAGTTCTTC. Together with reference TRBV7-9 and TRBJ2-1, the CDR3 gives the full variable domain: DTGVSQNPRHKITKRGQNVTFRCDPISEHNRLYWYRQTLGQGPEFLTYFQNEAQLEKSRLLSDRFSAERPKGSFSTLEIQRTEQGDSAMYLCASSLGLAGGRSYPDEQFFGPGTRLTVL.